The 30 T cell receptor beta chains below come from one sample, sequenced in a study of blood T cell repertoires in COVID-19 (TCRdb year 2020). Library creation used the immunoSEQ multiplex PCR assay. The clones in this table, taken by TCRdb from immuneACCESS, are in-frame only. Not every clone is retained; where verified, under half of the shortfall comes from an unresolved V gene, and the cause of the rest is unknown. Counted in this sample were over 200,000 clones; around four fifths of them appeared once. The ten most abundant clones make up just over 2.5% of the sample. Sequencing input: peripheral blood. These receptors came from a woman in her seventies with active or convalescent COVID-19.

The sample holds a few counts of this clone. The V gene is TRBV3-1 (or the pseudogene TRBV3-2), the J gene TRBJ1-2; TRBD1 agrees at 9 bases. The CDR3 sequence is 14 residues long. From germline, CDR1 is LGHDT and CDR2 YNNKEL (reference sequence). The V segment lost 5 bases and the J segment 7 bases; nucleotides outside the gene matches: 8. The CDR3, as DNA: TGTGCCAGCAGCTATCGACAGGGGGGTCGTGGCTACACCTTC. Translating it yields CASSYRQGGRGYTF.

This chain links TRBV2 with TRBJ2-3; D not resolved. The V and J ends lost 7 bases and 4 bases respectively, with 15 bases between them. The CDR3 has 14 amino acids. CDR1 and CDR2 (germline): SNHLY, FYNNEI. The CDR3 DNA reads TGTGCCAGCACGCCGGTCCCCCCTCCAGATACGCAGTATTTT. It yields the protein CASTPVPPPDTQYF.

The rearrangement uses TRBV5-1 and TRBJ1-3; no reliable D call. Germline values: CDR1 SGHRS, CDR2 YFSETQ. Deletions cut 4 bases from V and 1 base from J, with 15 bases between. The CDR3 runs to 16 residues. CDR3 protein: CASSLGLEPSGNTIYF. In nucleotides, the CDR3 is TGCGCCAGCAGCCTAGGACTTGAACCGTCTGGAAACACCATATATTTT.

The rearrangement links TRBV18 to TRBJ1-1, with no clear D. The CDR3 contains 13 residues. V was trimmed by 0 bases and J by 4 bases, leaving 6 bases between them. The germline V gene encodes CDR1 KGHSH and CDR2 LQKENI. The CDR3 DNA sequence: TGTGCCAGCTCACCACCATTCGGCACTGAAGCTTTCTTT. It codes for CASSPPFGTEAFF.

The chain joins TRBV12-3 or TRBV12-4 to TRBJ1-5; D is unclear. The CDR3 extends over 12 amino acids. V dropped 5 bases and J dropped 4 bases, with 6 bases sitting between them. The CDR3 protein is CASSRVNQPQHF. The CDR3 nucleotides read TGTGCCAGCAGTCGGGTTAATCAGCCCCAGCATTTT.

The chain uses TRBV6-5 and TRBJ1-3; D not certain. V was shortened by 7 bases and J by 9 bases, with 16 bases between the two germline ends. Germline loops: CDR1 MNHEY, CDR2 SVGAGI. The CDR3 sequence is 13 residues long. CDR3 protein: CASKLGPGGTIYF. In DNA, the CDR3 is TGTGCCAGCAAACTGGGCCCCGGAGGCACCATATATTTT.

The rearrangement joins TRBV7-9 to TRBJ2-5; 11 nucleotides line up with TRBD1. V lost 11 bases to trimming and J lost 4 bases; unmatched junction nucleotides: 6. The germline gives CDR1 SEHNR, CDR2 FQNEAQ (reference sequence). The CDR3 has 13 amino acids. DNA for the CDR3: TGTGCCTACCCCGGGACAGGGGGAGAGACCCAGTACTTC. Its translation is CAYPGTGGETQYF. Based on the CDR3 plus reference TRBV7-9 and TRBJ2-5, the full variable domain is DTGVSQNPRHKITKRGQNVTFRCDPISEHNRLYWYRQTLGQGPEFLTYFQNEAQLEKSRLLSDRFSAERPKGSFSTLEIQRTEQGDSAMYLCAYPGTGGETQYFGPGTRLLVL.

The rearrangement uses TRBV19 and TRBJ2-3; 9 positions match TRBD2. The germline V gene has CDR1 LNHDA and CDR2 SQIVND (reference sequence). Unmatched junction bases numbered 8, after V lost 5 bases and J lost 2 bases. The length of the CDR3 is 16 residues. CDR3 DNA sequence: TGTGCCAGTAGTGTCCGACTAGCGGCAATCACAGATACGCAGTATTTT. Its translation is CASSVRLAAITDTQYF.

In its sample, this clone was seen once. The chain has TRBV5-1 and TRBJ2-1; 7 bases match TRBD2. J lost 9 bases, V lost 0 bases, and 3 bases had no gene match. Germline V gene data show CDR1 as SGHRS and CDR2 as YFSETQ. The CDR3 sequence is 13 residues long. In DNA form, the CDR3 reads TGCGCCAGCAGCTTGGGGGCGGGGGTTGAGCAGTTCTTC. This gives the protein CASSLGAGVEQFF.

This clone has a single count. In DNA form, the CDR3 reads TGTGCCAGCAGCTTGAAACAGTCCACTGAAGCTTTCTTT. Amino acids: CASSLKQSTEAFF. This sequence joins TRBV5-8 and TRBJ1-1; D is uncertain. Germline CDR1 and CDR2: SGHTS and YDEGEE. There are 13 residues in the CDR3. The germline V and J ends were trimmed by 1 base and 4 bases, with 8 bases remaining between them.

The chain is built from TRBV25-1 and TRBJ2-5; unclear D gene. Trimming removed 1 base at V and 5 bases at J, with 17 bases between. The CDR3 length is 16 residues. Germline assignment: CDR1 MGHDK and CDR2 SYGVNS. The CDR3 region is CASSEFLTNAQETQYF. Written as DNA, the CDR3 is TGTGCCAGCAGTGAATTTCTGACGAACGCACAGGAGACCCAGTACTTC.

The chain is built from TRBV28 and TRBJ2-7; D not resolved. In germline, CDR1 is MDHEN, CDR2 SYDVKM. Between the trimmed V and J ends, which lost 5 bases and 6 bases, there was a span of 8 bases. The CDR3 loop spans 11 amino acids. Here the CDR3 DNA reads TGTGCCAGCAGTCCCCTAACCGAGCAGTACTTC. Translation: CASSPLTEQYF.

J is TRBJ1-1 and V is TRBV9, with 8 nucleotides matching TRBD1. The V and J ends lost 2 bases and 1 base, in that order; junction bases with no gene match: 4. CDR1 is SGDLS and CDR2 is YYNGEE in the germline V gene. This CDR3 has 15 residues. The CDR3 nucleotides read TGTGCCAGCAGCGTTCAGGGGGCAGGGAACACTGAAGCTTTCTTT. This codes for CASSVQGAGNTEAFF.

This clone was observed a handful of times. The chain joins TRBV5-1 to TRBJ1-5; TRBD1 aligns across 8 bases. Germline V gives CDR1 SGHRS, CDR2 YFSETQ. V gave up 4 bases and J gave up 4 bases; unmatched junction bases: 10. CDR3 length: 16 residues. The CDR3 here is CASSPAGQGANQPQHF. The CDR3 region has the DNA TGCGCCAGCAGCCCCGCCGGGCAGGGGGCGAATCAGCCCCAGCATTTT.

This chain connects TRBV3-1 (or the pseudogene TRBV3-2) to TRBJ2-7; 10 bases agree with TRBD2. The CDR3 runs to 15 residues. V lost 5 bases, J lost 1 base, and 5 bases stayed unmatched. Germline CDR1 LGHDT, CDR2 YNNKEL (reference sequence). CDR3 residues: CASSTPSGGSYEQYF. The CDR3 DNA is TGTGCCAGCAGCACCCCTAGCGGGGGTTCCTACGAGCAGTACTTC.

In its sample, this clone was seen a few times. The chain joins TRBV7-2 to TRBJ1-2, with 11 bases identical to TRBD1. Per germline, CDR1 SGHTA and CDR2 FQGNSA. This CDR3 has 14 amino acids. J was trimmed by 7 bases and V by 1 base; bases with no gene match: 2. As DNA, the CDR3 is TGTGCCAGCAGCTTAGTAGGGACAGGGGGTGGCTACACCTTC. Amino acid sequence: CASSLVGTGGGYTF.

The rearrangement joins TRBV9 to TRBJ2-7, with D uncertain. Germline V gene sequence: CDR1 SGDLS, CDR2 YYNGEE. The CDR3 runs to 16 residues. V was cut by 0 bases and J by 2 bases, with 15 bases left in between. The chain's CDR3 is CASSVGVAAATYEQYF. The CDR3 region has the DNA TGTGCCAGCAGCGTAGGTGTTGCGGCGGCAACCTACGAGCAGTACTTC.

The chain uses TRBV30 and TRBJ2-1, with 8 bases that match TRBD2. This CDR3 is 16 amino acids long. The trim removed 3 bases at V and 9 bases at J, leaving 16 bases unmatched. Germline CDR1 reads GTSNPN; CDR2 reads SVGIG (reference sequence). CDR3 coding DNA: TGTGCCTGGAGAAACTTCCGGGGGGGCCTGGAGGGTGAGCAGTTCTTC. It encodes CAWRNFRGGLEGEQFF.

The chain uses TRBV5-1 and TRBJ2-3; 7 nucleotides agree with TRBD1. The CDR3 is 16 amino acids. The V segment lost 0 bases and the J segment 2 bases; nucleotides outside the gene matches: 6. The germline gives CDR1 SGHRS, CDR2 YFSETQ. The CDR3 is CASSLGRTGLTDTQYF. The CDR3 DNA follows: TGCGCCAGCAGCTTGGGAAGGACAGGCCTCACAGATACGCAGTATTTT.

The chain has TRBV7-9 and TRBJ2-5, with 9 bases fitting TRBD2. The CDR3 is made up of 16 amino acids. The J segment lost 5 bases and the V segment lost 5 bases, leaving 12 bases of the junction unmatched. Germline values: CDR1 SEHNR, CDR2 FQNEAQ (reference sequence). CDR3 DNA sequence: TGTGCCAGCAGCCCTCACCTCAGCGCGGGAGGGGAGACCCAGTACTTC. It specifies CASSPHLSAGGETQYF. The variable domain in full, with the rest retrieved from reference TRBV7-9 and TRBJ2-5, is DTGVSQNPRHKITKRGQNVTFRCDPISEHNRLYWYRQTLGQGPEFLTYFQNEAQLEKSRLLSDRFSAERPKGSFSTLEIQRTEQGDSAMYLCASSPHLSAGGETQYFGPGTRLLVL.

This chain uses TRBV6-5 with TRBJ2-7, with 9 bases that match TRBD1. The CDR3 is made up of 14 amino acids. The V segment lost 6 bases and the J segment 6 bases; nucleotides outside the gene matches: 9. Germline V gives CDR1 MNHEY, CDR2 SVGAGI. CDR3 region: CASRGGTGKVEQYF. The CDR3 DNA is TGTGCCAGCAGGGGAGGGACAGGGAAGGTCGAGCAGTACTTC.

The rearrangement joins TRBV7-8 to TRBJ2-5; possible D gene TRBD2, 6 bases. This CDR3 has 13 amino acids. Trimming took off 8 bases at V and 1 base at J, with 11 bases between the two ends. Germline V CDR1 and CDR2: SGHVS, FQNEAQ. The CDR3 nucleotides are TGTGCCAGCTTTTTGGGACTCCAAGAGACCCAGTACTTC. As protein: CASFLGLQETQYF.

The rearrangement joins TRBV10-3 to TRBJ1-2; D not resolved. The CDR3 is made up of 13 amino acids. Germline CDR1 is ENHRY and CDR2 is SYGVKD. V was shortened by 7 bases and J by 8 bases, with 17 bases between the two germline ends. The DNA of the CDR3 is TGTGCCATCACCGATGCCCCCCTGCGCGGCTACACCTTC. Its protein product is CAITDAPLRGYTF.

The chain has TRBV20-1 and TRBJ2-5; 7 bases fit TRBD2. This CDR3 spans 16 amino acids. In germline, CDR1 is DFQATT, CDR2 SNEGSKA (reference sequence). J lost 1 base, V lost 3 bases, and 11 bases had no gene match. DNA of the CDR3: TGCAGTGCTAGTAGGGTGACTAGCCCCATCCAAGAGACCCAGTACTTC. Translating gives CSASRVTSPIQETQYF.

Notes on this clone: At one end, the junction sequence differs from germline, possibly due to a read error. This chain connects TRBV27 to TRBJ2-1; 10 nucleotides match TRBD1. This CDR3 has 12 residues. CDR1 and CDR2 (germline): MNHEY, SMNVEV (reference sequence). CDR3 amino acids: CASTDRGRRWIF. DNA for the CDR3: TGTGCCAGCACCGACAGGGGGCGCCGTTGGATCTTC.

This chain connects TRBV2 to TRBJ2-5; D might be TRBD2 (6 bases). Trimming shortened V by 7 bases and J by 4 bases, and 13 bases separated the two germline ends. Germline-derived CDR1 and CDR2 are SNHLY and FYNNEI. This CDR3 is built from 13 residues. The CDR3 sequence is CASTRSAGETQYF. The CDR3 DNA reads as TGTGCCAGCACTCGCTCAGCGGGAGAGACCCAGTACTTC.

The V and J genes are TRBV7-9 and TRBJ1-6; D not resolved. The CDR3 consists of 12 residues. V was pared by 7 bases and J by 6 bases, with 7 bases between. Germline CDR1 SEHNR, CDR2 FQNEAQ (reference sequence). Here the CDR3 DNA reads TGTGCCAGCACGGTCCTTAATTCACCCCTCCACTTT. Its translation: CASTVLNSPLHF.

V and J are TRBV27 and TRBJ1-3, with 9 bases identical to TRBD1. This CDR3 spans 15 amino acids. V was pared by 5 bases and J by 9 bases, with 11 bases of the junction left unmatched. Germline loops: CDR1 MNHEY, CDR2 SMNVEV (reference sequence). This CDR3 is CASSPTRGQGGTIYF. The CDR3 nucleotides are TGTGCCAGCAGTCCTACCCGGGGACAGGGAGGCACCATATATTTT.

J is TRBJ1-2 and V is TRBV12-3 or TRBV12-4; 7 nucleotides agree with TRBD1. This CDR3 comprises 13 residues. Losses at the gene ends were 3 bases for V and 8 bases for J; bases not matched to a gene: 6. CDR3 DNA: TGTGCCAGCAGTTTGGGTACAGGGGAAGGCTACACCTTC. Protein: CASSLGTGEGYTF.

The J gene is TRBJ2-3, the V gene TRBV4-1, with no clear D. Germline-derived CDR1 and CDR2 are MGHRA and YSYEKL. The CDR3 extends over 17 amino acids. The ends were cut back, 0 bases at V and 3 bases at J, with 16 bases in the middle. CDR3 coding DNA: TGCGCCAGCAGCCAAGATCCCACCACAGCCCCTACAGATACGCAGTATTTT. Encoded protein: CASSQDPTTAPTDTQYF.